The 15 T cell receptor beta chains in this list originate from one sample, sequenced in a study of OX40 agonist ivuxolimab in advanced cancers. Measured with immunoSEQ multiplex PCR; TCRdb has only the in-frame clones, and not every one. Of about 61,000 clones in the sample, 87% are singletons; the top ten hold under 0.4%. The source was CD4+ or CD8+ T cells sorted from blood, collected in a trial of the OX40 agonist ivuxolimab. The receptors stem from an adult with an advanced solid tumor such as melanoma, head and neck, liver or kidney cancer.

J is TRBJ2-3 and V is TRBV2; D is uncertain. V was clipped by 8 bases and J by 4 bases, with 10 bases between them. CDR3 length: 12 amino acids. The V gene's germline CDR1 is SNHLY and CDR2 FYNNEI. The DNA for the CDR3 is TGTGCCAGCTTATGGGCCGCAGATACGCAGTATTTT. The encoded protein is CASLWAADTQYF.

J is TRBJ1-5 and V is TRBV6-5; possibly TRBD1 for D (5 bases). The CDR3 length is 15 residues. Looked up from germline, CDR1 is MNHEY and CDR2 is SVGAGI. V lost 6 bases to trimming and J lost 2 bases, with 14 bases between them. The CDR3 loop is CASRETGSGNQPQHF. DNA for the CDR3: TGTGCCAGCAGGGAAACAGGTAGTGGCAATCAGCCCCAGCATTTT.

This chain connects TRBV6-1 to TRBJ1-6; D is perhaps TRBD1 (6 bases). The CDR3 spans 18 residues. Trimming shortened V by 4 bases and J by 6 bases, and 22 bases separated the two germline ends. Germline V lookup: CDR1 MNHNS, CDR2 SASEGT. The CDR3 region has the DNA TGTGCCAGCAGTGCCAGCCTCGGGTCGGGGGCGCTTAATTCACCCCTCCACTTT. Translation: CASSASLGSGALNSPLHF.

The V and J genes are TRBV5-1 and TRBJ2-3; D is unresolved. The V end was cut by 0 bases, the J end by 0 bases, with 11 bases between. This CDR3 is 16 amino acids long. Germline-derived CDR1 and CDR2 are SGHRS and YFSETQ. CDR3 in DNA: TGCGCCAGCAGCTTGGCTAGGCATACTAGCACAGATACGCAGTATTTT. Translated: CASSLARHTSTDTQYF.

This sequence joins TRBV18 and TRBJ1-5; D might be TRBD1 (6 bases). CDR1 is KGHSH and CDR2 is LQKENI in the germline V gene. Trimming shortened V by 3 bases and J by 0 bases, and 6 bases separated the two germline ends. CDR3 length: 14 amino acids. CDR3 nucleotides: TGTGCCAGCTCACCGGACAGTAGCAATCAGCCCCAGCATTTT. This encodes CASSPDSSNQPQHF.

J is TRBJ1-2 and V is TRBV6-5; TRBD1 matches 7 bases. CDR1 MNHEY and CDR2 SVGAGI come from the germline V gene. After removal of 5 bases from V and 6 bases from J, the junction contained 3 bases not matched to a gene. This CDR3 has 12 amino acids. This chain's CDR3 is CASSKTGHGYTF. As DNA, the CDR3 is TGTGCCAGCAGTAAGACAGGGCATGGCTACACCTTC.

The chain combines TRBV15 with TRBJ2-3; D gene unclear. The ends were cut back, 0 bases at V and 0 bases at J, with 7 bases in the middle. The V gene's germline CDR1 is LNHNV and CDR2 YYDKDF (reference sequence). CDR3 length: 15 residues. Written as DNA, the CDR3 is TGTGCCACCAGCAGAGACCTGGCTAGCACAGATACGCAGTATTTT. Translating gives CATSRDLASTDTQYF.

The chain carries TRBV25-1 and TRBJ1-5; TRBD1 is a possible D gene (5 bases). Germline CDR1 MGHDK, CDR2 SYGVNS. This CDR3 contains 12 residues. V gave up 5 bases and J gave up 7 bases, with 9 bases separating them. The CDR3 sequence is CASSRGEQPQHF. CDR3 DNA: TGTGCCAGCAGTAGAGGGGAGCAGCCCCAGCATTTT. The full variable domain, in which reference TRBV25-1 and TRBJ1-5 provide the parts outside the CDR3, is EADIYQTPRYLVIGTGKKITLECSQTMGHDKMYWYQQDPGMELHLIHYSYGVNSTEKGDLSSESTVSRIRTEHFPLTLESARPSHTSQYLCASSRGEQPQHFGDGTRLSIL.

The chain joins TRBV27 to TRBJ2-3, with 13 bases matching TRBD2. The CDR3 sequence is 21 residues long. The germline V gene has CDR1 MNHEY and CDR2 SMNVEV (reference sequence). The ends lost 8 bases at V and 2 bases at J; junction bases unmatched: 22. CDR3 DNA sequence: TGTGCCAGCCTCAGTTTTATAGAGTTGACTAGCGGGGGGAGAGACACAGATACGCAGTATTTT. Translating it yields CASLSFIELTSGGRDTDTQYF.

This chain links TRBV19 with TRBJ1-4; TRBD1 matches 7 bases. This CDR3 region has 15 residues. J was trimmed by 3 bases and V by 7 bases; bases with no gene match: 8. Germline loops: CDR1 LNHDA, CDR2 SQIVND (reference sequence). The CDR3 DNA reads TGTGCCAGTAAGGAACAGGGGAACTCTAATGAAAAACTGTTTTTT. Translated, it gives CASKEQGNSNEKLFF.

The CDR3 nucleotides read TGTGCCAGCAGTCAAGGCCCGAATAATTCACCCCTCCACTTT. Translating gives CASSQGPNNSPLHF. V gene TRBV27 combines with J gene TRBJ1-6; no firm D call. The length of the CDR3 is 14 residues. The V and J ends lost 5 bases and 5 bases respectively, with 10 bases between them. Germline loops: CDR1 MNHEY, CDR2 SMNVEV (reference sequence).

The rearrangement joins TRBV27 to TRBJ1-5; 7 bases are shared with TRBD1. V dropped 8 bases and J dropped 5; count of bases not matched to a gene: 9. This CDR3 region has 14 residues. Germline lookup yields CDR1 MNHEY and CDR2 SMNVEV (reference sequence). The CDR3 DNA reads TGTGCCAGCTCCGGGACAGCTACCTATCAGCCCCAGCATTTT. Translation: CASSGTATYQPQHF.

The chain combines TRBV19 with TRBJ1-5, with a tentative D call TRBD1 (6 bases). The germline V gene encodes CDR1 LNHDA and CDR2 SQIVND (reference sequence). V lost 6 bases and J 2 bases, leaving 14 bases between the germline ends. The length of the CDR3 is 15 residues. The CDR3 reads CASRGGRLGNQPQHF. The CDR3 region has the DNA TGTGCCAGTAGGGGGGGGCGTCTGGGCAATCAGCCCCAGCATTTT. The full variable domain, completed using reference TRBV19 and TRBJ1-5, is DGGITQSPKYLFRKEGQNVTLSCEQNLNHDAMYWYRQDPGQGLRLIYYSQIVNDFQKGDIAEGYSVSREKKESFPLTVTSAQKNPTAFYLCASRGGRLGNQPQHFGDGTRLSIL.

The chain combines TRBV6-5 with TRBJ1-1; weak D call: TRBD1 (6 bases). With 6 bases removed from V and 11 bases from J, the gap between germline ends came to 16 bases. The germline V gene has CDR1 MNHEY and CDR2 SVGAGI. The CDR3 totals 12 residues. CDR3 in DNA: TGTGCCAGCAGCCTGACAGGCGGGGGGGCTTTCTTT. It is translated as CASSLTGGGAFF.

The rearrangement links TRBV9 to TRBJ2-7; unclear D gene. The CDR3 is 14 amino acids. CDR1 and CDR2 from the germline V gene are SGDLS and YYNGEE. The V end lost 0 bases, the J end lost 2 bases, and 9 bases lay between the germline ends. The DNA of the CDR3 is TGTGCCAGCAGCGTAGTGGACGGAGCCTACGAGCAGTACTTC. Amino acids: CASSVVDGAYEQYF.